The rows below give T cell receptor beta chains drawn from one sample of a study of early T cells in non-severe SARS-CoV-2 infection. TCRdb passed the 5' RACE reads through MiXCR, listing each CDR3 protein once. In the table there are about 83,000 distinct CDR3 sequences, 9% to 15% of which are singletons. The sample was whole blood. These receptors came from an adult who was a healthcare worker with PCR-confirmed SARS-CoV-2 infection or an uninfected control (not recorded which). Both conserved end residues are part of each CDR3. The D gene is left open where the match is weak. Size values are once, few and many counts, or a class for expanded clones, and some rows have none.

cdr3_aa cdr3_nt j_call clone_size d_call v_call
CAISGPYGYTF TGTGCCATCAGTGGACCCTATGGCTACACCTTC TRBJ1-2 - - TRBV10-3
CASSFQRASTDTQYF TGTGCCAGCAGTTTCCAGCGGGCTAGCACAGATACGCAGTATTTT TRBJ2-3 few - TRBV12-3/TRBV12-4
CSVAGGYGYTF TGCAGCGTAGCAGGGGGGTATGGCTACACCTTC TRBJ1-2 - TRBD1 TRBV29-1
CASSRTHEQFF TGTGCCAGCAGCCGCACCCATGAGCAGTTCTTC TRBJ2-1 few - TRBV6-5
CASSLTGEGNQPQHF TGTGCCAGCAGCTTGACAGGGGAAGGGAATCAGCCCCAGCATTTT TRBJ1-5 few TRBD1 TRBV7-2
CASSVAPRQISGNTIYF TGTGCCAGCAGCGTAGCTCCGCGACAGATCTCTGGAAACACCATATATTTT TRBJ1-3 few - TRBV9
CASSQDRGRTDTQYF TGCGCCAGCAGCCAAGACAGGGGACGCACAGATACGCAGTATTTT TRBJ2-3 many - TRBV4-3
CATSDSGTGNNEQFF TGTGCCACCAGTGATTCCGGGACAGGGAACAATGAGCAGTTCTTC TRBJ2-1 - TRBD1 TRBV24-1
CASSLRDSYNEQFF TGTGCCAGCAGCCTACGGGACTCCTACAATGAGCAGTTCTTC TRBJ2-1 many - TRBV3-1
CSVEDSGSTEAFF TGCAGCGTTGAAGATAGCGGATCCACTGAAGCTTTCTTT TRBJ1-1 - - TRBV29-1
CASSVEHYEQYF TGTGCCAGCAGTGTGGAGCATTACGAGCAGTACTTC TRBJ2-7 few - TRBV2
CASSEDGTSPWRGTDTQYF TGTGCCAGCAGTGAAGACGGGACTAGCCCCTGGAGGGGCACAGATACGCAGTATTTT TRBJ2-3 - TRBD2 TRBV2
CASSFRGIYEQYF TGTGCCAGCAGCTTCAGGGGAATCTACGAGCAGTACTTC TRBJ2-7 many - TRBV7-8
CASSQGGGRNNEQFF TGTGCCAGCAGCCAAGGGGGCGGGAGAAACAATGAGCAGTTCTTC TRBJ2-1 few TRBD2 TRBV4-2
CATWTSGRYTDTQYF TGTGCCACCTGGACTAGCGGACGTTACACAGATACGCAGTATTTT TRBJ2-3 - TRBD2 TRBV10-3